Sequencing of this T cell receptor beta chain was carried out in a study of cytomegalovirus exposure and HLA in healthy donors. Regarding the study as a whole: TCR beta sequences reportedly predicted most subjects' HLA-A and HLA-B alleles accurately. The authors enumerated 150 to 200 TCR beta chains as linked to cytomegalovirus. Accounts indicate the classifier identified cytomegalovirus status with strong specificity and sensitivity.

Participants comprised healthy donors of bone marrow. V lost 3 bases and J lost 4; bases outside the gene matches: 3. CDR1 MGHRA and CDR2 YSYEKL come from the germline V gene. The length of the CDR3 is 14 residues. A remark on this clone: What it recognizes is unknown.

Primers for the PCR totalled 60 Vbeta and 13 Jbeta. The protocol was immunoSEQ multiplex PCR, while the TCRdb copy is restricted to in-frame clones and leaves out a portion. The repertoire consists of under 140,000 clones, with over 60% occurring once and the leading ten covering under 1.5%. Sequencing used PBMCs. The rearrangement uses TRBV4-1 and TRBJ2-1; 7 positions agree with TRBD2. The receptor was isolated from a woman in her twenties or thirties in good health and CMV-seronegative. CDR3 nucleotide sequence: TGCGCCAGCAGCCACCAGCGGGGTTACAATGAGCAGTTCTTC. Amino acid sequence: CASSHQRGYNEQFF.